This TCR beta chain appears in the sequencing data of a study of identical twins. As for this clonotype: Its matching antigen is unknown.

Study conclusions and caveats: Twins shared out-of-frame alpha sequences with excess low generation probability. In cord blood, abundant beta clonotypes had fewer insertions; memory showed no trend. Weaker excess twin sharing was observed in beta out-of-frame sequences.

In every case, the donor was a healthy Caucasian. The V and J ends lost 5 bases and 9 bases respectively, with 8 bases between them. The CDR3 has 11 residues. Germline V gene lookup returns CDR1 LGHDT and CDR2 YNNKEL (reference sequence). MiXCR, run by TCRdb on the 5' RACE reads, gives a single entry per CDR3 protein. The data contain around 280,000 distinct CDR3 sequences, about 8.3% of them seen just once; the ten biggest clones take up approximately 2.1%. The data also belong to a second study, concerning yellow fever vaccine responses in identical twins.

The source is a woman aged 18-35 years in good health. The sequenced sample consisted of memory (CD45RO+) T cells sorted from blood. The rearrangement joins TRBV3-1 to TRBJ2-1, with no clear D. This CDR3 is CASSFAFEQFF. The DNA for the CDR3 is TGTGCCAGCAGCTTCGCCTTTGAGCAGTTCTTC.